This TCR beta chain is drawn from a study of a mutant IDH1 vaccine in newly diagnosed glioma. This clone was seen a few times. Other DNA sequences in this specimen translate into the identical CDR3. Time point meaning: baseline, week 1 (first vaccination visit). Treatment here: pre-vaccination baseline after standard-of-care therapy. Here immunoSEQ multiplex PCR was the method, and the copy in TCRdb shows in-frame clones only, minus some. This sample has around 88,000 clones, with around three quarters found just once. Germline V CDR1 and CDR2: LNHDA, SQIVND (reference sequence). The CDR3 loop spans 15 amino acids. With V trimmed by 5 bases and J by 0 bases, 5 bases remained unmatched.

This rearrangement joins TRBV19 to TRBJ1-1, with 8 bases lining up with TRBD1. The source is a man aged 35-49 years with glioma. The starting material was PBMCs, obtained from a glioma patient treated with radiotherapy, temozolomide or both. The CDR3, as DNA: TGTGCCAGTAGTTCTTCAGGGGGCGTGAACACTGAAGCTTTCTTT. Amino acids: CASSSSGGVNTEAFF.